A selection of T cell receptor beta chains follows, all from one sample in a study of T cell repertoires in cytomegalovirus infection. One entry per CDR3 protein results from TCRdb running MiXCR on the reads. Of some 390,000 distinct CDR3 sequences in the sample, 15% to 20% were seen once. The sample was PBMCs. The receptors shown here come from a human donor in good health (CMV status not recorded). Some clones in this sample may be carry-over from other donors' samples. CDR3s include the opening cysteine and the closing phenylalanine or tryptophan. D genes are given only for firm matches. Clone size appears in some rows only: once, few, many, or a class for an expanded clone.

d_gene	j_gene	v_gene	abundance	CDR3nt	CDR3aa
.	TRBJ2-1	TRBV6-5	few	TGTGCCAGCAGACTCGCGAGCGGACCCTACAATGAGCAGTTCTTC	CASRLASGPYNEQFF
.	TRBJ1-6	TRBV3-1	many	TGTGCCAGCAGCCAAGGGCAGGGTGGACGTAATTCACCCCTCCACTTT	CASSQGQGGRNSPLHF
.	TRBJ1-5	TRBV19	few	TGTGCCAGTACCCAGGGCCCCGAACAGCCCCAGCATTTT	CASTQGPEQPQHF
.	TRBJ2-7	TRBV6-5	many	TGTGCCAGCAGTTACTCGTTCGGCCCCTACGAGCAGTACTTC	CASSYSFGPYEQYF
TRBD2	TRBJ2-5	TRBV6-1	.	TGTGCCAGCGAAGGATGGGAGGGGACCCAGTACTTC	CASEGWEGTQYF
.	TRBJ1-5	TRBV12-3/TRBV12-4	many	TGTGCCAGCAGTTTAAGGATTGGCAGAGAAGGCAATCAGCCCCAGCATTTT	CASSLRIGREGNQPQHF
.	TRBJ2-1	TRBV24-1	few	TGTGCCACCAGTGATCTAGGTTGGGGTTCCTACAATGAGCAGTTCTTC	CATSDLGWGSYNEQFF
.	TRBJ1-4	TRBV28	many	TGTGCCAGCAGAAGACAGATTAATGAAAAACTGTTTTTT	CASRRQINEKLFF
.	TRBJ2-7	TRBV20-1	.	TGCAGTGCTAGAGTCGCCAGGGACGAGCAGTACTTC	CSARVARDEQYF
TRBD2	TRBJ2-5	TRBV7-2	.	TGTGCCAGCAGCCCAGGACTAGATCAAGAGACCCAGTACTTC	CASSPGLDQETQYF
TRBD2	TRBJ2-3	TRBV7-9	few	TGTGCCAGCAGCTCATGGGGTTTTGCGGGAGTAGATACGCAGTATTTT	CASSSWGFAGVDTQYF
TRBD2	TRBJ2-3	TRBV7-2	many	TGTGCCAGCAGCTTGGATAGCGGGGGGGCAGGGACAGATACGCAGTATTTT	CASSLDSGGAGTDTQYF
.	TRBJ1-3	TRBV12-3/TRBV12-4	.	TGTGCCAGCAGTTGGGACACCAACTCTGGAAACACCATATATTTT	CASSWDTNSGNTIYF
TRBD2	TRBJ2-7	TRBV7-2	many	TGTGCCAGCAGCCTTCTAGCGGGCGGCTCCTACGAGCAGTACTTC	CASSLLAGGSYEQYF
.	TRBJ1-1	TRBV12-3/TRBV12-4	few	TGTGCCAGCAGCCTGGGGGGGTTTACTGAAGCTTTCTTT	CASSLGGFTEAFF
.	TRBJ1-1	TRBV2	few	TGTGCCAGCAGTAAATCTACGGGGGTTAGCACTGAAGCTTTCTTT	CASSKSTGVSTEAFF
.	TRBJ1-1	TRBV7-6	.	TGTGCCAGCAGGCTTCAAGAGGGGGGGACTGAAGCTTTCTTT	CASRLQEGGTEAFF
.	TRBJ2-7	TRBV27	.	TGTGCCAGCAGCTCGGGGACAGAGCAGTACTTC	CASSSGTEQYF
TRBD2	TRBJ2-3	TRBV5-6	.	TGTGCCAGCAGCTTTTTAGCGGGAGTGACAGATACGCAGTATTTT	CASSFLAGVTDTQYF
.	TRBJ2-5	TRBV29-1	few	TGCAGTATCCGGGACGGATATATCCAAGAGACCCAGTACTTC	CSIRDGYIQETQYF
.	TRBJ2-1	TRBV5-4	few	TGTGCCAGCAGCTTACCTCCGGGGCTATTGGATGAGCAGTTCTTC	CASSLPPGLLDEQFF
TRBD1	TRBJ2-3	TRBV7-2	many	TGTGCCAGCAGCCCCGACAGGGCTAGCACAGATACGCAGTATTTT	CASSPDRASTDTQYF
.	TRBJ1-1	TRBV29-1	.	TGCAGCGCAGCGACAAGGATGAACACTGAAGCTTTCTTT	CSAATRMNTEAFF
.	TRBJ2-3	TRBV7-2	many	TGTGCCAGCAGCTTGGCTAGCGCAGCAGATACGCAGTATTTT	CASSLASAADTQYF
.	TRBJ1-2	TRBV2	.	TGTGCCAGCAGTCAGGCGTCAGGGTATGGCTACACCTTC	CASSQASGYGYTF
.	TRBJ1-2	TRBV7-2	.	TGTGCCAGCAGCTTAGCCAACGGCCTTGGCTATGGCTACACCTTC	CASSLANGLGYGYTF
.	TRBJ1-5	TRBV10-3	.	TGTGCCATCAGTGAGTCCCCACATCAGCCCCAGCATTTT	CAISESPHQPQHF
.	TRBJ2-3	TRBV6-6	.	TGTGCCAGCAGTTACTCCCTGGACGGCACTAGCACAGATACGCAGTATTTT	CASSYSLDGTSTDTQYF
.	TRBJ1-5	TRBV7-2	many	TGTGCCAGCAGCTTAGTGGCCACCAATCAGCCCCAGCATTTT	CASSLVATNQPQHF
.	TRBJ1-1	TRBV7-2	many	TGTGCCAGCAGCTTTATGGGACAAGAAGCTTTCTTT	CASSFMGQEAFF
.	TRBJ2-5	TRBV7-8	many	TGTGCCAGCAGCTTAGATGAGGCGGTGGCGACCCAGTACTTC	CASSLDEAVATQYF
.	TRBJ1-5	TRBV6-5	.	TGTGCCAGCAGGCGTTTTTCGGGGGGGGGCAATCAGCCCCAGCATTTT	CASRRFSGGGNQPQHF
.	TRBJ2-3	TRBV7-8	many	TGTGCCAGCAGCTCCACCGGGACTTTCACAGATACGCAGTATTTT	CASSSTGTFTDTQYF
TRBD1	TRBJ1-1	TRBV6-2/TRBV6-3	few	TGTGCCAGCCGGGCAGGGGGTGGCCCTGAAGCTTTCTTT	CASRAGGGPEAFF
.	TRBJ2-3	TRBV7-2	many	TGTGCCAGCCACGGGTCAGGATATACAGATACGCAGTATTTT	CASHGSGYTDTQYF
.	TRBJ1-6	TRBV30	.	TGTGCCTCCCCAGGTGGGGCGGCTGATTCACCCCTCCACTTT	CASPGGAADSPLHF
.	TRBJ1-3	TRBV6-1	few	TGTGCCAGCAGTCAGCCGGGACGGCTCTCTGGAAACACCATATATTTT	CASSQPGRLSGNTIYF
TRBD2	TRBJ2-4	TRBV11-2	.	TGTGCCAGCAGCAAGTTAGCGGGAGGGATGAGGAACATTCAGTACTTC	CASSKLAGGMRNIQYF
.	TRBJ1-6	TRBV4-2	few	TGTGCCAGCAGCCAAGATCTTGACAGGTCCTACTCACCCCTCCACTTT	CASSQDLDRSYSPLHF
TRBD2	TRBJ2-1	TRBV7-9	few	TGTGCCAGCTCCTCCTCCCTACTAGCGGGGGGTTATGAGCAGTTCTTC	CASSSSLLAGGYEQFF
.	TRBJ1-5	TRBV2	.	TGTGCCAGTTCCATCTCCGGGACGGTAAATCAGCCCCAGCATTTT	CASSISGTVNQPQHF
.	TRBJ1-1	TRBV7-2	many	TGTGCCAGCAGCTTAAGGTTGAACACTGAAGCTTTCTTT	CASSLRLNTEAFF
.	TRBJ2-7	TRBV27	few	TGTGCCAGCAAAACTCGAACTCGGGGCGAGCAGTACTTC	CASKTRTRGEQYF
TRBD2	TRBJ2-7	TRBV20-1	few	TGCAGTGCTAGAGACCTACTAGCGGGGGGCTACGAGCAGTACTTC	CSARDLLAGGYEQYF
TRBD1	TRBJ2-3	TRBV11-2	.	TGTGCCAGCAGCTTAGATCTGACAGGGGATACGCAGTATTTT	CASSLDLTGDTQYF
.	TRBJ2-3	TRBV7-2	once	TGTGCCAGCAGCCGGACAGATTTGGCGGCAGATACGCAGTATTTT	CASSRTDLAADTQYF
TRBD2	TRBJ2-1	TRBV6-1	few	TGTGCCAGCAGTACCGGACTAGCGGGAGGAGAGCAGTTCTTC	CASSTGLAGGEQFF
TRBD2	TRBJ2-1	TRBV7-2	many	TGTGCCAGCAGCTTTGCCGGACTAGCGGCTTACAATGAGCAGTTCTTC	CASSFAGLAAYNEQFF
TRBD2	TRBJ2-1	TRBV19	few	TGTGCCAGTAGACATAAGGGCTTTCTAGCGGGAGCCCCGGGTGAGCAGTTCTTC	CASRHKGFLAGAPGEQFF
.	TRBJ2-3	TRBV7-9	many	TGTGCCAGCAGCTTCCCCCAGACTAGCACAGATACGCAGTATTTT	CASSFPQTSTDTQYF
TRBD1	TRBJ2-5	TRBV6-5	.	TGTGCCACCAGAGCTGGGACAGGGGGAGAGACCCAGTACTTC	CATRAGTGGETQYF
.	TRBJ1-5	TRBV18	few	TGTGCCAGCTCACCCTTCCCCGGAATGAGCAATCAGCCCCAGCATTTT	CASSPFPGMSNQPQHF
.	TRBJ1-6	TRBV28	.	TGTGCCAGCAGTTTTGGGGGAGGCTCCTATAATTCACCCCTCCACTTT	CASSFGGGSYNSPLHF
.	TRBJ1-6	TRBV28	.	TGTGCCAGCGGGGGGTTGAGGGCTAATTCACCCCTCCACTTT	CASGGLRANSPLHF
.	TRBJ1-2	TRBV4-1	many	TGCGCCAGCAGCCAAGAAGATACAGGGATGGCAGGCTACACCTTC	CASSQEDTGMAGYTF
.	TRBJ1-2	TRBV7-9	.	TGTGCCAGCAGCTCAAGCAGGGTGGAGACCTATGGCTACACCTTC	CASSSSRVETYGYTF
.	TRBJ2-3	TRBV6-1	many	TGTGCCAGCAGGGGTGTCGGGGGAGGCCACGTAGATACGCAGTATTTT	CASRGVGGGHVDTQYF